These 24 T cell receptor beta chains originate from one sample sequenced in a study of shared clonotypes between healthy human individuals. Libraries were prepared by immunoSEQ multiplex PCR; TCRdb keeps only in-frame clonotypes and omits some of them. There are just over 2,000,000 clones in the sample; 90% to 95% occur only once, and roughly 0.13% lies in the top ten. Sequencing was carried out using naive CD4+ T cells sorted from blood. Subset noted: CD45RA+ positively selected. These receptors were collected from a man aged 18 to 29 in good health.

This clone has only one observation. The chain employs TRBV6-1 and TRBJ1-1; D is possibly TRBD1 (5 bases). Between the trimmed V and J ends, which lost 6 bases and 9 bases, there was a span of 14 bases. CDR1 is MNHNS, CDR2 SASEGT, per germline. This CDR3 spans 12 amino acids. The CDR3 spells CASSPQGDKAFF. CDR3 nucleotide sequence: TGTGCCAGCAGCCCCCAGGGAGACAAAGCTTTCTTT.

The J gene is TRBJ2-5, the V gene TRBV27; 8 bases line up with TRBD2. CDR1 is MNHEY and CDR2 is SMNVEV in the germline V gene (reference sequence). The CDR3 extends over 16 amino acids. V gave up 4 bases and J gave up 5 bases; unmatched junction bases: 12. The CDR3 sequence is CASSWKGRGVLETQYF. CDR3 nucleotide sequence: TGTGCCAGCAGTTGGAAGGGGCGGGGGGTCCTGGAGACCCAGTACTTC.

This chain links TRBV9 with TRBJ2-3; D remains unclear. V was shortened by 0 bases and J by 0 bases, with 8 bases between the two germline ends. CDR3 size: 15 residues. CDR1 SGDLS and CDR2 YYNGEE come from the germline V gene. CDR3 DNA sequence: TGTGCCAGCAGCGTAGGCGGAGTTAGCACAGATACGCAGTATTTT. It translates to CASSVGGVSTDTQYF.

This rearrangement joins TRBV18 to TRBJ2-3; 9 nucleotides match TRBD2. V was clipped by 3 bases and J by 3 bases; unmatched bases: 10. CDR3 length: 17 amino acids. CDR1 and CDR2 from the germline V gene are KGHSH and LQKENI. The CDR3 DNA follows: TGTGCCAGCTCACCCCTCCCGGGTAGCGGGGGAACAGATACGCAGTATTTT. Translating it yields CASSPLPGSGGTDTQYF.

The chain is built from TRBV6-6 and TRBJ2-7; 8 bases map to TRBD1. The CDR3 extends over 13 amino acids. Germline CDR1 MNHNY, CDR2 SVGAGI (reference sequence). V shed 7 bases, J shed 5 bases, and the junction held 7 bases outside the gene matches. The CDR3 loop is CASTLTGVNEQYF. The DNA for the CDR3 is TGTGCCAGCACCCTGACAGGGGTAAACGAGCAGTACTTC.

The rearrangement uses TRBV2 and TRBJ2-7; D gene ambiguous. With 6 bases removed from V and 7 bases from J, the gap between germline ends came to 13 bases. The CDR3 has 12 residues. Germline V lookup: CDR1 SNHLY, CDR2 FYNNEI. The CDR3 here is CASSAPQGEQYF. CDR3 sequence (DNA): TGTGCCAGCAGCGCCCCCCAAGGGGAGCAGTACTTC.

The rearrangement uses TRBV2 and TRBJ2-1; maybe TRBD1 (6 bases). Between the trimmed V and J ends, which lost 1 base and 10 bases, there was a span of 14 bases. The CDR3 has 14 amino acids. The germline V gene has CDR1 SNHLY and CDR2 FYNNEI. The CDR3 here is CASSEGGFTGEQFF. Written as DNA, the CDR3 is TGTGCCAGCAGTGAAGGAGGTTTTACAGGGGAGCAGTTCTTC.

The V call is TRBV5-8, the J call TRBJ2-2; TRBD2 matches 7 bases. Germline-derived CDR1 and CDR2 are SGHTS and YDEGEE. The V segment lost 0 bases and the J segment 3 bases; nucleotides outside the gene matches: 2. There are 15 residues in the CDR3. The CDR3 DNA reads as TGTGCCAGCAGCTTGGAGGGAGGGCACACCGGGGAGCTGTTTTTT. This sequence encodes CASSLEGGHTGELFF. Based on the CDR3 plus reference TRBV5-8 and TRBJ2-2, the full variable domain is EAGVTQSPTHLIKTRGQQATLRCSPISGHTSVYWYQQALGLGLQFLLWYDEGEERNRGNFPPRFSGRQFPNYSSELNVNALELEDSALYLCASSLEGGHTGELFFGEGSRLTVL.

This chain joins TRBV6-4 and TRBJ1-1; 9 positions match TRBD1. Germline CDR1 MRHNA, CDR2 SNTAGT. This CDR3 is 19 amino acids long. V gave up 8 bases and J gave up 1 base; unmatched junction bases: 20. The CDR3 DNA sequence: TGTGCCAGCCCGAGCTTTGAGGGACAGGGCACGAGTCGGAACACTGAAGCTTTCTTT. Translation: CASPSFEGQGTSRNTEAFF.

Comment on this clone: The sample has other DNA sequences that encode this CDR3 too. CDR3 region: CASSLGGGETQYF. The CDR3 nucleotides are TGTGCCAGCAGCTTAGGAGGAGGAGAGACCCAGTACTTC. This chain connects TRBV7-6 to TRBJ2-5; weak D call: TRBD2 (5 bases). Germline V lookup: CDR1 SGHVS, CDR2 FNYEAQ. This CDR3 has 13 residues. The germline V and J ends were trimmed by 1 base and 4 bases, with 7 bases remaining between them.

The chain employs TRBV5-1 and TRBJ2-3; no clear D gene. This CDR3 region has 14 residues. CDR1 is SGHRS, CDR2 YFSETQ, per germline. Trimming removed 0 bases from V and 7 bases from J, with 12 bases in between. Here the CDR3 reads CASSLDPNPNTQYF. Here the CDR3 DNA reads TGCGCCAGCAGCTTGGACCCGAACCCGAATACGCAGTATTTT.

This chain connects TRBV6-4 to TRBJ2-2; D assignment may be TRBD1 or TRBD2 (5 bases each). Deletions cut 4 bases from V and 4 bases from J, with 13 bases between. Germline loops: CDR1 MRHNA, CDR2 SNTAGT. The CDR3 sequence is 15 residues long. CDR3 loop: CASSAGREFTGELFF. CDR3 nucleotide sequence: TGTGCCAGCAGTGCAGGCAGGGAGTTCACCGGGGAGCTGTTTTTT.

This sequence joins TRBV6-5 and TRBJ1-2; unclear D gene. The length of the CDR3 is 15 residues. Trimming removed 0 bases at V and 3 bases at J, with 11 bases between. Germline CDR1 MNHEY, CDR2 SVGAGI. CDR3 residues: CASSYSSTTHYGYTF. CDR3 coding DNA: TGTGCCAGCAGTTACTCGAGTACAACCCACTATGGCTACACCTTC.

The chain combines TRBV6-1 with TRBJ1-2, with TRBD1 as a possible D gene (6 bases). Germline CDR1 MNHNS, CDR2 SASEGT. V was cut by 8 bases and J by 5 bases, with 9 bases left in between. The CDR3 is 11 amino acids. CDR3 loop: CASQQGYGYTF. In DNA, the CDR3 is TGTGCCAGCCAGCAGGGGTATGGCTACACCTTC.

J is TRBJ2-5 and V is TRBV5-1; the match to TRBD2 covers 8 bases. This CDR3 spans 14 amino acids. V was clipped by 5 bases and J by 1 base; unmatched bases: 4. CDR1 is SGHRS, CDR2 YFSETQ, per germline. CDR3 sequence: CASRVSGAQETQYF. CDR3 sequence (DNA): TGCGCCAGCAGGGTTAGCGGGGCCCAAGAGACCCAGTACTTC.

This chain links TRBV4-3 with TRBJ1-6, with TRBD1 matching 9 bases. With 4 bases clipped from V and 7 bases from J, the junction kept 2 bases outside the gene matches. In germline, CDR1 is LGHNA, CDR2 YSLEER. The CDR3 totals 14 residues. The CDR3, as DNA: TGCGCCAGCAGCCTAGGACAGGGGAATTCACCCCTCCACTTT. Protein sequence: CASSLGQGNSPLHF.

The rearrangement links TRBV11-2 to TRBJ1-1; tentatively, D is TRBD1 (5 bases). V was cut by 5 bases and J by 1 base, with 11 bases left in between. The V gene's germline CDR1 is SGHAT and CDR2 FQNNGV. The CDR3 is 14 amino acids. The DNA for the CDR3 is TGTGCCAGCAGCCTAGGGGCCAAGAACACTGAAGCTTTCTTT. Its translation: CASSLGAKNTEAFF.

The chain carries TRBV19 and TRBJ2-6; D gene ambiguous. The CDR3 length is 14 residues. Germline CDR1 and CDR2: LNHDA and SQIVND (reference sequence). The V end lost 7 bases, the J end lost 2 bases, and 9 bases lay between the germline ends. In DNA, the CDR3 is TGTGCCAGTACGAGAACTACTGGGGCCAACGTCCTGACTTTC. As protein: CASTRTTGANVLTF.

J is TRBJ2-7 and V is TRBV10-2; no firm D call. V was cut by 10 bases and J by 4 bases, with 14 bases left in between. Germline V CDR1 and CDR2: WSHSY, SAAADI. The CDR3 has 12 amino acids. The CDR3 nucleotides are TGCGCCACCAAAGTGGGGTCTTACGAGCAGTACTTC. This codes for CATKVGSYEQYF.

The chain combines TRBV2 with TRBJ1-1; TRBD1 might be the D (5 bases). V gave up 6 bases and J gave up 10 bases, with 27 bases separating them. CDR1 SNHLY and CDR2 FYNNEI come from the germline V gene. CDR3 length: 16 residues. The CDR3 region has the DNA TGTGCCAGCAGATCCGGGGCCTACTTTAATTTAGCAACAGCTTTCTTT. This encodes CASRSGAYFNLATAFF. Full variable domain (rest looked up from reference TRBV2 and TRBJ1-1): EPEVTQTPSHQVTQMGQEVILRCVPISNHLYFYWYRQILGQKVEFLVSFYNNEISEKSEIFDDQFSVERPDGSNFTLKIRSTKLEDSAMYFCASRSGAYFNLATAFFGQGTRLTVV.

This chain joins TRBV28 and TRBJ2-1; 10 positions agree with TRBD2. CDR1 is MDHEN and CDR2 is SYDVKM in the germline V gene. There are 15 residues in the CDR3. V shed 4 bases, J shed 2 bases, and the junction held 2 bases outside the gene matches. The CDR3 coding sequence is TGTGCCAGCAGTTCAGCGGGGGGGCCCTACAATGAGCAGTTCTTC. Amino acid sequence: CASSSAGGPYNEQFF.

This clone has a single count. The sample carries other DNA sequences with the same CDR3. V is TRBV7-2 and J is TRBJ1-4; 7 nucleotides agree with TRBD1. The V gene end was trimmed by 4 bases and the J gene end by 4 bases; junction bases not matched to a gene: 3. The CDR3 consists of 14 residues. Looked up from germline, CDR1 is SGHTA and CDR2 is FQGNSA. The CDR3 DNA reads as TGTGCCAGCAGCTCACAGGGGAGTAATGAAAAACTGTTTTTT. This translates into CASSSQGSNEKLFF. Complete variable domain (other parts from reference TRBV7-2 and TRBJ1-4): GAGVSQSPSNKVTEKGKDVELRCDPISGHTALYWYRQSLGQGLEFLIYFQGNSAPDKSGLPSDRFSAERTGGSVSTLTIQRTQQEDSAVYLCASSSQGSNEKLFFGSGTQLSVL.

The chain combines TRBV6-6 with TRBJ1-1; 7 positions match TRBD1. V trimming: 7 bases; J trimming: 3 bases; junction bases outside the gene matches: 14. The CDR3 extends over 16 amino acids. The germline V gene has CDR1 MNHNY and CDR2 SVGAGI (reference sequence). The CDR3 DNA reads TGTGCCAGCATACCCAGGGGGGGCGTAGCTGACACTGAAGCTTTCTTT. Residues: CASIPRGGVADTEAFF.

This chain uses TRBV5-4 with TRBJ2-2; D possibly matches TRBD1 or TRBD2 (5 bases each). CDR1 and CDR2 from the germline V gene are SGHNT and YYREEE (reference sequence). Deletions cut 0 bases from V and 4 bases from J, with 16 bases between. The CDR3 is made up of 17 amino acids. This CDR3 is CASSLGGGRSITGELFF. The CDR3, as DNA: TGTGCCAGCAGCTTGGGTGGGGGACGGTCGATCACCGGGGAGCTGTTTTTT.